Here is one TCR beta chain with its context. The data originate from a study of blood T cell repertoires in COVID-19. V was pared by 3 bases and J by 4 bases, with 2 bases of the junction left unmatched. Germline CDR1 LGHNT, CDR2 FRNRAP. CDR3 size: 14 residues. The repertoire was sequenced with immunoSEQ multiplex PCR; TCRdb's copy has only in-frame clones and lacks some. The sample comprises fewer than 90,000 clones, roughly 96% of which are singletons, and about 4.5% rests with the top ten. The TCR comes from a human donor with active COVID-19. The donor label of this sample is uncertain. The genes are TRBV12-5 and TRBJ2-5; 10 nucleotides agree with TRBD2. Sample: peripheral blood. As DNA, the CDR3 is TGTGCTAGTGGTTTAGCGGGGGGGCTAGAGACCCAGTACTTC. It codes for CASGLAGGLETQYF.